What follows are 5 T cell receptor beta chains derived from one specimen sequenced in a study of blood T cell repertoires in COVID-19. The repertoire was sequenced with immunoSEQ multiplex PCR; TCRdb's copy has only in-frame clones and lacks some. The table shows 110,000 or so clones, with around 64% occurring only once. Sequenced material: peripheral blood. Every receptor here comes from a woman aged 40 to 49 with acute or convalescent COVID-19.

This clone was found a few times. The chain employs TRBV12-3 or TRBV12-4 and TRBJ1-2, with 9 positions matching TRBD1. J lost 12 bases, V lost 3 bases, and 8 bases had no gene match. The CDR3 covers 13 residues. This chain's CDR3 is CASSFRDRVYDTF. Here the CDR3 DNA reads TGTGCCAGCAGTTTCCGGGACAGGGTATATGACACCTTC.

This chain links TRBV9 with TRBJ2-2, with 8 bases aligning to TRBD1. From germline, CDR1 is SGDLS and CDR2 YYNGEE. Germline trimming cut 4 bases from V and 5 bases from J; bases unmatched to any gene: 7. CDR3 length: 15 residues. The CDR3 sequence: CASSIGQGNTGELFF. The DNA of the CDR3 is TGTGCCAGCAGCATTGGACAGGGAAATACCGGGGAGCTGTTTTTT.

This rearrangement joins TRBV5-6 to TRBJ1-4, with D possibly being TRBD1 (5 bases). The V and J ends lost 4 bases and 4 bases respectively, with 14 bases between them. The CDR3 totals 15 residues. Per germline, CDR1 SGHDT and CDR2 YYEEEE. The CDR3 protein is CASSTATGYNEKLFF. The CDR3 region has the DNA TGTGCCAGCAGCACCGCCACAGGTTATAATGAAAAACTGTTTTTT. Combining the CDR3 with reference TRBV5-6 and TRBJ1-4 gives the whole variable domain DAGVTQSPTHLIKTRGQQVTLRCSPKSGHDTVSWYQQALGQGPQFIFQYYEEEERQRGNFPDRFSGHQFPNYSSELNVNALLLGDSALYLCASSTATGYNEKLFFGSGTQLSVL.

The V gene is TRBV5-4, the J gene TRBJ2-1, with 15 bases matching TRBD2. After removal of 3 bases from V and 8 bases from J, the junction contained 15 bases not matched to a gene. Germline V lookup: CDR1 SGHNT, CDR2 YYREEE (reference sequence). The CDR3 loop spans 19 amino acids. The CDR3, as DNA: TGTGCCAGCAGCTCACTAGGACTAGCGGGGGGGCGATTAGGGGATGAGCAGTTCTTC. Its translation: CASSSLGLAGGRLGDEQFF.

The CDR3 DNA is TGTGCCATAAACAGGGACGTGAACACTGAAGCTTTCTTT. Protein sequence: CAINRDVNTEAFF. The chain carries TRBV10-3 and TRBJ1-1; tentative D call: TRBD1 (6 bases). This CDR3 has 13 residues. The germline gives CDR1 ENHRY, CDR2 SYGVKD. V lost 9 bases to trimming and J lost 0 bases, with 11 bases between them.